This T cell receptor (beta chain) originates from a study of blood T cell repertoires in COVID-19. Study context: Donors in the United States, Italy and Spain gave samples during acute or convalescent COVID-19. From T cells, B-cell-depleted T cells, or PBMCs came the material, which was cDNA or gDNA.

Authors' processing steps: Estimation of nucleated cell counts was performed using reference gene primer amplification. The protocol was immunoSEQ multiplex PCR, while the TCRdb copy is restricted to in-frame clones and leaves out a portion. D and trimming come from the DNA, and the V and J calls and clone size come from that table. The table lists around 260,000 clones, roughly 90% of them singletons, with approximately 0.84% in the top ten. From germline, CDR1 is KGHDR and CDR2 SFDVKD. V shed 4 bases and J 6 bases; nucleotides not matched to a gene: 10. The CDR3 is made up of 16 amino acids. The specimen sequenced was peripheral blood. This sequence was found in a man aged 30 to 39 with acute or convalescent COVID-19. The gene calls are TRBV24-1 and TRBJ1-5; 8 positions match TRBD1. The CDR3 bases are TGTGCCACCAGTGACCCGGGACAGGCCGGTGGTCAGCCCCAGCATTTT. It codes for CATSDPGQAGGQPQHF.